This T cell receptor beta chain appears in the sequencing data of a study of blood T cell repertoires in COVID-19. Across the study: Material from acute and convalescent COVID-19 was sourced from the United States, Italy and Spain. The analysed material was cDNA or gDNA that came from T cells, B-cell-depleted T cells, or PBMCs.

In the authors' methods: Reference gene primer amplification in the assay estimated nucleated cell counts. This table comes from immunoSEQ multiplex PCR, and its TCRdb copy is limited to in-frame clones, with some not included. D and trimming were read from the DNA, whereas the V and J calls and clone size are those reported in that table. The table shows about 10,000 clones, with 89% occurring only once. The V gene's germline CDR1 is SGHAT and CDR2 FQNNGV. Trimming pared 1 base from V and 8 bases from J, leaving 18 bases between. CDR3 size: 17 residues. The material sequenced was peripheral blood. This sequence originates from a human donor in a cohort sampled during active COVID-19. This chain uses TRBV11-2 with TRBJ1-6, with D perhaps matching TRBD1 (5 bases). The DNA for the CDR3 is TGTGCCAGCAGCTTAGTAGCAGCAACAGGATCGGATTCACCCCTCCACTTT. Amino acid sequence: CASSLVAATGSDSPLHF.